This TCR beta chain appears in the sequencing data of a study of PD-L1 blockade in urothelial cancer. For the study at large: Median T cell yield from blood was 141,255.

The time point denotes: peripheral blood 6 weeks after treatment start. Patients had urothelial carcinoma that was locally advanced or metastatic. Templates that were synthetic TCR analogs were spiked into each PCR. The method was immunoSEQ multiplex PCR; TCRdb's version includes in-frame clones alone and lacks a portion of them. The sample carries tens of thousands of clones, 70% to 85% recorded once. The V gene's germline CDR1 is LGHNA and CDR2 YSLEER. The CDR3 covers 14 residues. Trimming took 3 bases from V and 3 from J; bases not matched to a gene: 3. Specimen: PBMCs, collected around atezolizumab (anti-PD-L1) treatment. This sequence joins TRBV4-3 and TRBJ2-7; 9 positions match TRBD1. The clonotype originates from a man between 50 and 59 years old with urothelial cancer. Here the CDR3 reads CASSHGTGNYEQYF. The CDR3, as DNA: TGCGCCAGCAGCCACGGGACAGGGAACTACGAGCAGTACTTC.